This note documents a single TCR beta chain sequence. The antigen is undetermined. The data were obtained in a study of cytomegalovirus exposure and HLA in healthy donors. Study findings and constraints: A missense DCLRE1C variant was associated with V- and J-gene trimming of TCR beta chains in a later analysis, and an independent cohort replicated the association. Several of the most significant clusters appeared, in a later analysis, to be linked to common viral pathogens. An Asian-associated ancestry cluster reportedly showed fewer N-insertions than the approximately 600-donor mean in a later analysis. Immune exposure information comprised only CMV serostatus.

Primers: 60 Vbeta forward and 13 Jbeta reverse. Only in-frame clones appear in the TCRdb table, and some are missing; sequencing was by immunoSEQ multiplex PCR. The sample carries about 100,000 clones, 65% to 90% recorded once. The V segment lost 4 bases and the J segment 1 base; nucleotides outside the gene matches: 4. The length of the CDR3 is 15 residues. The germline V gene encodes CDR1 SGHNT and CDR2 YYREEE (reference sequence). The sequence was collected from a woman aged 70-85 years in good health and CMV-seropositive. The sequencing input was PBMCs. V gene TRBV5-4 combines with J gene TRBJ2-2; TRBD1 agrees at 7 bases. The CDR3 is CASSRRQGNTGELFF. The DNA of the CDR3 is TGTGCCAGCAGCAGGAGACAGGGGAACACCGGGGAGCTGTTTTTT.